This entry concerns a single T cell receptor (beta chain). Clones were read by immunoSEQ multiplex PCR, and TCRdb kept only the in-frame ones, dropping some. The sample records about 350,000 clones, more than 70% being singletons. These data belong to a study of blood T cell repertoires in COVID-19. Study-level information: In each case, the material was cDNA or gDNA derived from T cells, B-cell-depleted T cells, or PBMCs.

Germline CDR1 and CDR2: SGHNT and YYREEE (reference sequence). The V end lost 2 bases, the J end lost 0 bases, and 9 bases lay between the germline ends. The CDR3 runs to 14 residues. The TCR was taken from a woman aged 60 to 75 with COVID-19, enrolled during active disease. Sequencing was performed on peripheral blood. The V gene is TRBV5-4, the J gene TRBJ2-7, with a weak D call TRBD2 (5 bases). CDR3 in amino acids: CASSFAGHSYEQYF. CDR3 nucleotide sequence: TGTGCCAGCAGCTTTGCGGGCCACTCCTACGAGCAGTACTTC.